These 10 T cell receptor beta chains were sequenced from one sample in a study of technical replicates of blood from a few donors. Method: immunoSEQ multiplex PCR; TCRdb's copy keeps in-frame clones and lacks some. The repertoire consists of about 71,000 clones, with roughly 89% occurring once and the leading ten covering about 0.37%. Sequencing was carried out using T cells isolated from PBMCs. Receptor source: a human donor in good health.

This sequence joins TRBV28 and TRBJ1-2; TRBD1 agrees at 12 bases. The CDR3 has 13 residues. CDR1 is MDHEN, CDR2 SYDVKM, per germline. With 5 bases clipped from V and 7 bases from J, the junction kept 2 bases outside the gene matches. Written as DNA, the CDR3 is TGTGCCAGCAGTATGGGACAGGGGGCTGGCTACACCTTC. Its protein is CASSMGQGAGYTF.

This clone was observed a few times. The chain recombines TRBV7-9 with TRBJ1-1, with 10 positions matching TRBD1. V was clipped by 4 bases and J by 4 bases; unmatched bases: 3. In germline, CDR1 is SEHNR, CDR2 FQNEAQ (reference sequence). This CDR3 has 14 residues. The CDR3 DNA reads as TGTGCCAGCAGCTCAAGGACAGGGGGCACTGAAGCTTTCTTT. Translation gives CASSSRTGGTEAFF.

The chain recombines TRBV5-6 with TRBJ2-7; D is possibly TRBD2 (5 bases). CDR3 size: 11 residues. Germline V gives CDR1 SGHDT, CDR2 YYEEEE. V was pared by 4 bases and J by 6 bases, with 8 bases between. The CDR3 reads CASSEGSEQYF. CDR3 bases: TGTGCCAGCAGCGAGGGATCCGAGCAGTACTTC. The variable domain in full, with the rest retrieved from reference TRBV5-6 and TRBJ2-7, is DAGVTQSPTHLIKTRGQQVTLRCSPKSGHDTVSWYQQALGQGPQFIFQYYEEEERQRGNFPDRFSGHQFPNYSSELNVNALLLGDSALYLCASSEGSEQYFGPGTRLTVT.

This sequence joins TRBV7-3 and TRBJ2-1, with a tentative D call TRBD1 (5 bases). V was pared by 5 bases and J by 4 bases, with 15 bases between. The CDR3 totals 15 residues. CDR1 is SGHTA, CDR2 FQGTGA, per germline. This chain's CDR3 is CASSPGIVMYNEQFF. CDR3 sequence (DNA): TGTGCCAGCAGCCCAGGGATAGTAATGTACAATGAGCAGTTCTTC.

The chain combines TRBV28 with TRBJ2-7; D is uncertain. V was clipped by 1 base and J by 2 bases, with 3 bases between them. The length of the CDR3 is 12 residues. Germline V gives CDR1 MDHEN, CDR2 SYDVKM. CDR3 sequence: CASSLSAYEQYF. The CDR3 DNA reads as TGTGCCAGCAGTTTATCGGCCTACGAGCAGTACTTC.

The rearrangement joins TRBV19 to TRBJ2-6; 9 bases fit TRBD1. V shed 5 bases and J 0 bases; nucleotides not matched to a gene: 8. CDR1 is LNHDA and CDR2 is SQIVND in the germline V gene (reference sequence). The CDR3 is 18 residues long. DNA for the CDR3: TGTGCCAGTAGTCCAGACAGGGGGGGCCTCTCTGGGGCCAACGTCCTGACTTTC. Translated: CASSPDRGGLSGANVLTF. The full variable domain, completed using reference TRBV19 and TRBJ2-6, is DGGITQSPKYLFRKEGQNVTLSCEQNLNHDAMYWYRQDPGQGLRLIYYSQIVNDFQKGDIAEGYSVSREKKESFPLTVTSAQKNPTAFYLCASSPDRGGLSGANVLTFGAGSRLTVL.

The V and J genes are TRBV5-5 and TRBJ2-3; 9 bases fit TRBD2. The CDR3 has 16 residues. Unmatched junction bases numbered 8, after V lost 4 bases and J lost 2 bases. Per the germline V gene, CDR1 is SGHKS and CDR2 is YYEKEE (reference sequence). CDR3 sequence (DNA): TGTGCCAGCAGCCAGGGACTAGCCCCTCCCACAGATACGCAGTATTTT. Translation gives CASSQGLAPPTDTQYF.

The V and J genes are TRBV7-3 and TRBJ2-6; 10 nucleotides agree with TRBD2. V lost 2 bases to trimming and J lost 2 bases; unmatched junction nucleotides: 3. Germline values: CDR1 SGHTA, CDR2 FQGTGA. CDR3 size: 17 residues. This chain's CDR3 is CASSLLAGVAGANVLTF. In DNA, the CDR3 is TGTGCCAGCAGCTTACTAGCGGGAGTTGCTGGGGCCAACGTCCTGACTTTC.

The rearrangement joins TRBV5-1 to TRBJ1-1, with 8 bases lining up with TRBD1. This CDR3 spans 14 amino acids. Germline CDR1 and CDR2: SGHRS and YFSETQ. With 5 bases clipped from V and 5 bases from J, the junction kept 8 bases outside the gene matches. The CDR3, as DNA: TGCGCCAGCAGGGAAGGGGACAGGCAGACTGAAGCTTTCTTT. Its translation is CASREGDRQTEAFF.

The rearrangement uses TRBV9 and TRBJ2-1; unclear D gene. V was trimmed by 4 bases and J by 0 bases, leaving 20 bases between them. This CDR3 region has 18 residues. Germline values: CDR1 SGDLS, CDR2 YYNGEE. CDR3 sequence: CASSPETLLVNSYNEQFF. The CDR3 nucleotides are TGTGCCAGCAGCCCAGAAACCCTGCTAGTGAACTCCTACAATGAGCAGTTCTTC. Together with reference TRBV9 and TRBJ2-1, the CDR3 gives the full variable domain: DSGVTQTPKHLITATGQRVTLRCSPRSGDLSVYWYQQSLDQGLQFLIQYYNGEERAKGNILERFSAQQFPDLHSELNLSSLELGDSALYFCASSPETLLVNSYNEQFFGPGTRLTVL.